This T cell receptor beta chain appears in the sequencing data of a study of T cells in narcolepsy. General study points: Autoreactive clone sequences were missing from some blood memory CD4+ repertoires. Same-patient CSF and blood CD4+ T cell clonotypes included HCRT-specific and TRIB2-specific autoreactive ones. Autoreactive clonotypes reportedly recurred in blood of same and different patients, not controls.

Some clones are missing from TCRdb's copy, which holds only in-frame ones; the method was immunoSEQ multiplex PCR. The table has around 25,000 clones, roughly 83% seen once; the top ten hold roughly 0.76%. A word on this clone: Antigen unknown.

Looked up from germline, CDR1 is SGHNT and CDR2 is YYREEE (reference sequence). V gave up 3 bases and J gave up 0 bases; unmatched junction bases: 3. The length of the CDR3 is 16 residues. Sequencing was done on a sample of CD45RA- memory CD4+ T cells from PBMCs. This clonotype was sampled from a human donor with narcolepsy. V is TRBV5-4 and J is TRBJ2-1; 10 nucleotides match TRBD2. The CDR3 loop is CASSSSSGSSYNEQFF. DNA of the CDR3: TGTGCCAGCAGCTCGTCTAGCGGGAGCTCCTACAATGAGCAGTTCTTC.